Given below is one T cell receptor (beta chain) in context. The sample comes from a study of shared clonotypes between healthy human individuals. Germline CDR1 is SGHTA and CDR2 is FQGTGA. The CDR3 covers 13 residues. V was pared by 3 bases and J by 5 bases, with 10 bases between. It was at deep level that the assay was run. Assay used: immunoSEQ multiplex PCR; TCRdb lists only in-frame clones, some missing. The sample has approximately 940,000 clones, approximately 80% seen once. Input material: memory CD4+ T cells sorted from blood. Subset: CD45RA-negative fraction. V gene TRBV7-3 combines with J gene TRBJ2-5; D remains ambiguous. This receptor was obtained from a man younger than 30 in good health. Here the CDR3 reads CASSFGMAETQYF. Written as DNA, the CDR3 is TGTGCCAGCAGCTTTGGGATGGCGGAGACCCAGTACTTC.